This T cell receptor beta chain appears in the sequencing data of a study of beta chain features in type 1 diabetes. Whole-study results and caveats: Shorter templates might be favored by PCR, and equally so in patients and in controls. Across patients, naive, central memory and Treg TCRB repertoires exhibited apparently greater similarity than was observed across healthy donors.

Every bit of the isolated RNA underwent reverse transcription, so sequencing read expressed TCRB transcripts. The study sequenced naive, central memory and regulatory T cell samples to an average of about 3.6 million reads. The assay was immunoSEQ multiplex PCR, and TCRdb's table has in-frame clones only and misses some. The sample lists 300,000 to 350,000 clones; roughly 15% were seen once. One heparinised draw, averaging about 116 mL, was taken per donor. In regard to this clone: Its antigen is still unknown.

Per the germline V gene, CDR1 is SGHVS and CDR2 is FQNEAQ. There are 13 residues in the CDR3. Deletions cut 1 base from V and 9 bases from J, with 10 bases between. This receptor was obtained from a man aged 25-45 years in good health. Sequencing was carried out using central memory CD4+ T cells from blood. The rearrangement uses TRBV7-8 and TRBJ2-1, with D possibly called TRBD1 or TRBD2 (5 bases each). The CDR3, as DNA: TGTGCCAGCAGCTTAGTGGCTGGGGGTGAGCAGTTCTTC. Amino acid sequence: CASSLVAGGEQFF.